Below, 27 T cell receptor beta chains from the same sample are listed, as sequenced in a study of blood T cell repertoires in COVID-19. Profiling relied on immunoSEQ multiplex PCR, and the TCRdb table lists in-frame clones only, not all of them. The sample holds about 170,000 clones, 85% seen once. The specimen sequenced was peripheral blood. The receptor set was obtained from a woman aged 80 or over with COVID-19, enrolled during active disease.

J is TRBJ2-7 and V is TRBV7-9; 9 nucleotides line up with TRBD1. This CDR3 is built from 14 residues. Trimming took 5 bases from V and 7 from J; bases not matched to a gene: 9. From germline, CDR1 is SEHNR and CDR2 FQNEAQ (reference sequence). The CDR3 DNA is TGTGCCAGCAGCCGTGACAGGGGGTTAGGGGAGCAGTACTTC. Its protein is CASSRDRGLGEQYF. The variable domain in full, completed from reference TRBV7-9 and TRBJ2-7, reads DTGVSQNPRHKITKRGQNVTFRCDPISEHNRLYWYRQTLGQGPEFLTYFQNEAQLEKSRLLSDRFSAERPKGSFSTLEIQRTEQGDSAMYLCASSRDRGLGEQYFGPGTRLTVT.

CDR3 DNA sequence: TGTGCCAGCAGCTTGGTGATGGGCTTAAATACCGGGGAGCTGTTTTTT. This sequence encodes CASSLVMGLNTGELFF. This sequence joins TRBV5-8 and TRBJ2-2; D call uncertain. The CDR3 runs to 16 residues. Germline CDR1 SGHTS, CDR2 YDEGEE. V shed 0 bases and J shed 5 bases, with 14 bases lying between them.

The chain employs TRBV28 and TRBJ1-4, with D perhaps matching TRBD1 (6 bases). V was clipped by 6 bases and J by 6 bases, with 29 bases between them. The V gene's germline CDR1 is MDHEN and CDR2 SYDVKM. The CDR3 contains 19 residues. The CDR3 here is CASSKPTTGGAIPDEKLFF. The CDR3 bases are TGTGCCAGCAGCAAACCGACGACAGGAGGAGCCATCCCAGATGAAAAACTGTTTTTT. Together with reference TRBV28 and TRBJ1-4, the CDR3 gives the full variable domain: DVKVTQSSRYLVKRTGEKVFLECVQDMDHENMFWYRQDPGLGLRLIYFSYDVKMKEKGDIPEGYSVSREKKERFSLILESASTNQTSMYLCASSKPTTGGAIPDEKLFFGSGTQLSVL.

The CDR3 here is CASSFGQGAAGELFF. The CDR3 bases are TGTGCCAGCAGCTTCGGACAGGGGGCGGCCGGGGAGCTGTTTTTT. The chain recombines TRBV7-9 with TRBJ2-2; 11 nucleotides line up with TRBD1. The germline gives CDR1 SEHNR, CDR2 FQNEAQ (reference sequence). The junction had 3 bases not matched to a gene; V was cut back by 3 bases and J by 6 bases. The CDR3 totals 15 residues. Full variable domain (missing parts from reference TRBV7-9 and TRBJ2-2): DTGVSQNPRHKITKRGQNVTFRCDPISEHNRLYWYRQTLGQGPEFLTYFQNEAQLEKSRLLSDRFSAERPKGSFSTLEIQRTEQGDSAMYLCASSFGQGAAGELFFGEGSRLTVL.

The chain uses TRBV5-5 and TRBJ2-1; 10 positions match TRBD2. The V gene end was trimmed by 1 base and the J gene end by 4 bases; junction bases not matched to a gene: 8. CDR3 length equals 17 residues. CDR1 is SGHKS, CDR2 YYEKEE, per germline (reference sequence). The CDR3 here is CASSLRPHSGGYNEQFF. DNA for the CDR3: TGTGCCAGCAGCTTGAGGCCCCATAGCGGGGGGTACAATGAGCAGTTCTTC.

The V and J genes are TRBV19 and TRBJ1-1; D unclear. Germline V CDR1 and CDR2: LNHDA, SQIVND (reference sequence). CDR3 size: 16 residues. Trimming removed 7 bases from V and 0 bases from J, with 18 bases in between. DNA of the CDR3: TGTGCCAGTACAACGCGGCCGGGGTTTCTGAACACTGAAGCTTTCTTT. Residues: CASTTRPGFLNTEAFF.

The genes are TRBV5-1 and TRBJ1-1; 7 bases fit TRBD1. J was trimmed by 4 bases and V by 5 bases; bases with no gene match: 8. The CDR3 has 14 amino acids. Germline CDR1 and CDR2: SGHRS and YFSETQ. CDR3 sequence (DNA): TGCGCCAGCAGTAACCGTGGACAGGCCACTGAAGCTTTCTTT. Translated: CASSNRGQATEAFF.

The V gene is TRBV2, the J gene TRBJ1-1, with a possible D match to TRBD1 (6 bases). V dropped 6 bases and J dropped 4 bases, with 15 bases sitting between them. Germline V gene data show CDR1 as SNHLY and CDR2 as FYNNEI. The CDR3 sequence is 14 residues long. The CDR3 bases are TGTGCCAGCAGGCTGGGACAAACAAGCACTGAAGCTTTCTTT. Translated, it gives CASRLGQTSTEAFF.

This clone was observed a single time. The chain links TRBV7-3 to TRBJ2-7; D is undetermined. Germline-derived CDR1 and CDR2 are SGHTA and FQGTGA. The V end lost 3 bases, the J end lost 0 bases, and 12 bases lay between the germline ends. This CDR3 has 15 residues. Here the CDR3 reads CASSLFQISSYEQYF. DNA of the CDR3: TGTGCCAGCAGCTTGTTCCAGATAAGCTCCTACGAGCAGTACTTC.

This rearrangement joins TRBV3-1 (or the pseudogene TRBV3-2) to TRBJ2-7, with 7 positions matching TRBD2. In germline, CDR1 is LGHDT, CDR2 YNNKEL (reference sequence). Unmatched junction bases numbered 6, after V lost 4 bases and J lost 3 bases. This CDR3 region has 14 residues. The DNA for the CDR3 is TGTGCCAGCAGCCCCCTGGGCGGGAGCTACGAGCAGTACTTC. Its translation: CASSPLGGSYEQYF.

The CDR3 sequence: CAIRGAGEQETQYF. The CDR3 bases are TGTGCCATCAGGGGAGCGGGGGAACAAGAGACCCAGTACTTC. The genes are TRBV10-3 and TRBJ2-5, with 8 bases lining up with TRBD2. CDR3 length: 14 amino acids. CDR1 ENHRY and CDR2 SYGVKD come from the germline V gene. V trimming: 6 bases; J trimming: 2 bases; junction bases outside the gene matches: 5.

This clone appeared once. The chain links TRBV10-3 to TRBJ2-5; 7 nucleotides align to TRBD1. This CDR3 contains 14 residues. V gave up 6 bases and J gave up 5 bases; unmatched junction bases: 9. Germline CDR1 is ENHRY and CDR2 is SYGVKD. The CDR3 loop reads CAIRETGTQETQYF. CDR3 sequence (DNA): TGTGCCATCAGAGAGACAGGGACCCAGGAGACCCAGTACTTC.

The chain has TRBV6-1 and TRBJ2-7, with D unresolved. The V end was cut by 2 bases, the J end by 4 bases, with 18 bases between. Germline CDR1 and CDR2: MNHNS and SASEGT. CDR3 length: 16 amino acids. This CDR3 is CASSESSRQIQYEQYF. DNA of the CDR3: TGTGCCAGCAGTGAATCCAGCCGACAAATACAATACGAGCAGTACTTC.

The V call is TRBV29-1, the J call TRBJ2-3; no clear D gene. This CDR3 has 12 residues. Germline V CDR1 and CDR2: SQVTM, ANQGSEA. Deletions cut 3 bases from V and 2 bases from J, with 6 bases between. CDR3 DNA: TGCAGCGTTGAGAGTCCCACAGATACGCAGTATTTT. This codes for CSVESPTDTQYF.

CDR3 DNA: TGTGCCAGTAGTATGGGGAGGCATCAGCCCCAGCATTTT. The encoded protein is CASSMGRHQPQHF. The chain couples TRBV19 to TRBJ1-5, with unresolved D. CDR1 and CDR2 (germline): LNHDA, SQIVND (reference sequence). V lost 3 bases and J lost 5, with 8 bases in between. The CDR3 spans 13 residues.

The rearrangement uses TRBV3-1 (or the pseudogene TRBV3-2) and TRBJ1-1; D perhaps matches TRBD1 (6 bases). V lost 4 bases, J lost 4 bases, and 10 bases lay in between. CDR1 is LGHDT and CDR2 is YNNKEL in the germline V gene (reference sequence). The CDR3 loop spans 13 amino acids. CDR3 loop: CASSPTGPTEAFF. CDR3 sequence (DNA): TGTGCCAGCAGCCCGACAGGACCCACTGAAGCTTTCTTT.

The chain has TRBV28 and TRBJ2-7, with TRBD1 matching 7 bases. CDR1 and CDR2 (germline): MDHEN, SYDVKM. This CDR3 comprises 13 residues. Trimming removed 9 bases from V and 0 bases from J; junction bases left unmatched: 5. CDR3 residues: CASGQASSYEQYF. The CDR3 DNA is TGTGCCAGTGGACAGGCGAGCTCCTACGAGCAGTACTTC.

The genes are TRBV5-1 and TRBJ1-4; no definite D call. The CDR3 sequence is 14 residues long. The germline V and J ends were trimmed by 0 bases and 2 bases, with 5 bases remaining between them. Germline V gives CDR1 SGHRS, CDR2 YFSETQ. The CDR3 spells CASSLGATNEKLFF. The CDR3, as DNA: TGCGCCAGCAGCTTGGGGGCCACTAATGAAAAACTGTTTTTT. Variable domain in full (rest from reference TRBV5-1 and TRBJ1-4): KAGVTQTPRYLIKTRGQQVTLSCSPISGHRSVSWYQQTPGQGLQFLFEYFSETQRNKGNFPGRFSGRQFSNSRSEMNVSTLELGDSALYLCASSLGATNEKLFFGSGTQLSVL.

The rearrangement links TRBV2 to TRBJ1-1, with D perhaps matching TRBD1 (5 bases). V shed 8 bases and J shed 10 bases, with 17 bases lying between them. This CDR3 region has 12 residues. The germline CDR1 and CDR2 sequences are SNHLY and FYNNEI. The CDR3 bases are TGTGCCAGCGATTTCCAGGGTCGGAGAGCTTTCTTT. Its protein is CASDFQGRRAFF. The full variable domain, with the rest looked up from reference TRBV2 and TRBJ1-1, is EPEVTQTPSHQVTQMGQEVILRCVPISNHLYFYWYRQILGQKVEFLVSFYNNEISEKSEIFDDQFSVERPDGSNFTLKIRSTKLEDSAMYFCASDFQGRRAFFGQGTRLTVV.

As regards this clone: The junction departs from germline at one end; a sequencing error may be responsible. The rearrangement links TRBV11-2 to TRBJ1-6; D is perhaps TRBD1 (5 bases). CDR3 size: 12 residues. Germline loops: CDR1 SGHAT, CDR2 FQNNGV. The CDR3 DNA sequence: TGTGCCAGCAGCCTAGGGGTAGGAGGGACCTACTTT. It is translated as CASSLGVGGTYF.

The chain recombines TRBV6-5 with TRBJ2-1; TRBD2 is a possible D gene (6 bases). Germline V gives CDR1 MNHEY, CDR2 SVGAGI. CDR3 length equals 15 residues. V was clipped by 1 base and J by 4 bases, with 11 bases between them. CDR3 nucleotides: TGTGCCAGCAGTTACTGGGGGGAGAGTTACAATGAGCAGTTCTTC. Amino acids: CASSYWGESYNEQFF.

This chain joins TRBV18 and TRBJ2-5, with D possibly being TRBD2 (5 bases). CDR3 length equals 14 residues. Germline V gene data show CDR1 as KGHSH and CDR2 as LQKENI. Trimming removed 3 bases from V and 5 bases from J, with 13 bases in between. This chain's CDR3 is CASSPMRDIETQYF. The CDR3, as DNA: TGTGCCAGCTCACCTATGAGGGATATTGAGACCCAGTACTTC.

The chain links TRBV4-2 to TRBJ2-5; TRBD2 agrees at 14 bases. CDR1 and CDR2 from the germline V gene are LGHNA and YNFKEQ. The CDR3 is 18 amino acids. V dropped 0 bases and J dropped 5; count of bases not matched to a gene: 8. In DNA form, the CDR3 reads TGTGCCAGCAGCCAAGAGGGACCGACTAGCGGGGGGGCGGAGACCCAGTACTTC. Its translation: CASSQEGPTSGGAETQYF.

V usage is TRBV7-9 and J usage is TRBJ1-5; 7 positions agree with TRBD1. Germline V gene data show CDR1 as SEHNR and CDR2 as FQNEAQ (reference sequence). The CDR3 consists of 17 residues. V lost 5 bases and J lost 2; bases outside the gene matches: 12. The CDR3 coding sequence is TGTGCCAGCAGCACCCTTCCAGGGGGAAAGGGCAATCAGCCCCAGCATTTT. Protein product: CASSTLPGGKGNQPQHF.

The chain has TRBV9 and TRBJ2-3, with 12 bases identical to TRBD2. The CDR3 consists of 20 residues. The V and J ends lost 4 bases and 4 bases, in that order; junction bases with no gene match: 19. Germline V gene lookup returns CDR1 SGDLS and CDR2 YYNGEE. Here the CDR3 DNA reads TGTGCCAGCAGCCTTTGGGCCCCGACTAGCGGGGGCATTTCGGCAGATACGCAGTATTTT. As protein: CASSLWAPTSGGISADTQYF.

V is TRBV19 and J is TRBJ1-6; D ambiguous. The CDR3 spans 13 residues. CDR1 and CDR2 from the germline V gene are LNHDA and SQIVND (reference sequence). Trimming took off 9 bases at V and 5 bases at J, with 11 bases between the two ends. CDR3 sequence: CASEARNNSPLHF. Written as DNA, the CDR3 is TGTGCCAGCGAGGCGCGGAATAATTCACCCCTCCACTTT.

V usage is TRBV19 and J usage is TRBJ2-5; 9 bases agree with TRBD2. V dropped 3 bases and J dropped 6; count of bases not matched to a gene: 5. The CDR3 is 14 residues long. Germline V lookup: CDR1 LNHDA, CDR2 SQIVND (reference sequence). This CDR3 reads CASSISGSAQTQYF. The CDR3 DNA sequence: TGTGCCAGTAGTATTAGCGGGAGTGCGCAGACCCAGTACTTC.